Listed below are T cell receptor beta chains from one sample, sequenced in a study of CD8 T cells in ankylosing spondylitis. MiXCR, applied by TCRdb to the 5' RACE reads, yields one record per CDR3 protein. The sample carries hundreds of thousands of distinct CDR3 sequences, approximately 12% recorded once. The sample consisted of blood, either unsorted or a sorted T cell fraction (not recorded which). These receptors were collected from a male donor with ankylosing spondylitis. The CDR3 runs from the conserved cysteine through the conserved F or W. The D gene is left open where the match is weak. The size of a clone is reported for some rows only, either as once, few or many, or as a class for expanded clones.

CDR3aa,CDR3nt,j_gene,d_gene,abundance,v_gene
CAISDVLASGSYNEQFF,TGTGCCATCAGTGATGTTCTGGCTAGCGGCTCCTACAATGAGCAGTTCTTC,TRBJ2-1,TRBD2,few,TRBV10-3
CATSRSDNSPLHF,TGTGCCACCTCGAGGTCGGATAATTCACCCCTCCACTTT,TRBJ1-6,NA,few,TRBV7-9
CASSNYRGAYEQYF,TGTGCCAGCAGCAATTACAGGGGGGCCTACGAGCAGTACTTC,TRBJ2-7,TRBD1,NA,TRBV6-2/TRBV6-3
CASSQGGWGNTIYF,TGTGCCAGCAGCCAAGGAGGCTGGGGAAACACCATATATTTT,TRBJ1-3,NA,many,TRBV4-2
CASSTGTSGETQYF,TGTGCCAGCAGTACCGGGACCTCCGGCGAGACCCAGTACTTC,TRBJ2-5,NA,few,TRBV27
CASSYSGDVTDTQYF,TGCGCCAGCAGCTATTCGGGAGATGTTACAGATACGCAGTATTTT,TRBJ2-3,NA,NA,TRBV5-1
CASSPDGGTDTQYF,TGTGCCAGCAGCCCTGACGGGGGCACAGATACGCAGTATTTT,TRBJ2-3,NA,few,TRBV11-3
CSVTWETNTEAFF,TGCAGTGTCACTTGGGAGACGAACACTGAAGCTTTCTTT,TRBJ1-1,NA,many,TRBV20-1
CASSFSPSTDTQYF,TGTGCCAGCAGCTTTAGCCCCAGCACAGATACGCAGTATTTT,TRBJ2-3,NA,NA,TRBV7-2
CASNRQGGQAQHF,TGTGCCAGCAACCGACAGGGGGGTCAGGCCCAGCATTTT,TRBJ1-5,TRBD1,few,TRBV12-3/TRBV12-4
CSAKTSGLYNEQFF,TGCAGTGCCAAGACTAGCGGGCTGTACAATGAGCAGTTCTTC,TRBJ2-1,TRBD2,NA,TRBV20-1
CASSLGAYMNTEAFF,TGTGCCAGCAGCTTAGGGGCCTACATGAACACTGAAGCTTTCTTT,TRBJ1-1,NA,NA,TRBV5-5
CASSYPGAYNEQFF,TGTGCCAGCAGTTACCCAGGAGCCTACAATGAGCAGTTCTTC,TRBJ2-1,NA,NA,TRBV6-5
CSAVDRGLTGELFF,TGCAGCGCCGTGGACAGGGGTTTGACCGGGGAGCTGTTTTTT,TRBJ2-2,TRBD1,many,TRBV29-1
CASSLDLVNEQFF,TGTGCCAGCAGCTTAGACTTGGTCAATGAGCAGTTCTTC,TRBJ2-1,NA,few,TRBV11-2
CSANARNRGMNTGELFF,TGCAGTGCAAACGCAAGGAACAGGGGAATGAACACCGGGGAGCTGTTTTTT,TRBJ2-2,TRBD1,once,TRBV20-1
CASSLEEARLAGGYEQYF,TGCGCCAGCAGCTTGGAGGAGGCGAGACTAGCGGGAGGTTACGAGCAGTACTTC,TRBJ2-7,TRBD2,many,TRBV5-1
CASSSQTGGPIYEQYF,TGTGCCAGCAGTTCGCAGACAGGGGGCCCAATATACGAGCAGTACTTC,TRBJ2-7,TRBD1,few,TRBV27
CSARTIGRETQYF,TGCAGTGCGAGGACTATTGGGCGAGAGACCCAGTACTTC,TRBJ2-5,NA,few,TRBV20-1
CASSSVSNQPQHF,TGTGCCAGCAGCTCAGTTAGCAATCAGCCCCAGCATTTT,TRBJ1-5,NA,many,TRBV6-6
CASSSGTGYNSPLHF,TGTGCCAGCAGTTCCGGGACAGGCTATAATTCACCCCTCCACTTT,TRBJ1-6,TRBD1,NA,TRBV12-3/TRBV12-4
CSAREIGAYSYNSPLHF,TGCAGTGCTAGAGAAATCGGGGCTTACTCCTATAATTCACCCCTCCACTTT,TRBJ1-6,NA,NA,TRBV20-1
CASSLGLARPPSEQYF,TGTGCCAGCAGCTTGGGCCTGGCCCGGCCCCCATCCGAGCAGTACTTC,TRBJ2-7,NA,NA,TRBV5-6
CASSPSGLENEKLFF,TGTGCCAGCAGCCCCAGCGGCCTGGAGAATGAAAAACTGTTTTTT,TRBJ1-4,NA,few,TRBV7-9
CARSLSGSYWCLDEQFF,TGTGCCAGAAGTCTTAGCGGGAGCTATTGGTGCCTAGATGAGCAGTTCTTC,TRBJ2-1,TRBD2,NA,TRBV5-3
CASSLAVSGRAGKTQYF,TGTGCCAGCAGCTTAGCGGTCAGCGGGAGGGCCGGGAAGACCCAGTACTTC,TRBJ2-5,TRBD2,few,TRBV7-9
CASSSSGTPETQYF,TGTGCCAGCAGCTCCTCCGGGACACCAGAGACCCAGTACTTC,TRBJ2-5,NA,few,TRBV7-2
CSAQASSYNEQFF,TGCAGCGCACAGGCGAGCTCCTACAATGAGCAGTTCTTC,TRBJ2-1,NA,few,TRBV29-1
CSAGRCTNEKLFF,TGCAGCGCTGGGAGGTGCACTAATGAAAAACTGTTTTTT,TRBJ1-4,NA,NA,TRBV29-1
CASSQEAGNVVTQYF,TGCGCCAGCAGCCAAGAGGCGGGAAACGTGGTTACGCAGTATTTT,TRBJ2-3,NA,NA,TRBV4-3
CASSLYGTGEETQYF,TGTGCCAGCAGCTTATACGGGACAGGCGAAGAGACCCAGTACTTC,TRBJ2-5,TRBD1,many,TRBV7-2
CASSYFDRVSYGYTF,TGTGCCAGCAGTTATTTCGACCGAGTCAGCTATGGCTACACCTTC,TRBJ1-2,NA,NA,TRBV6-2/TRBV6-3
CASGNQPQHF,TGTGCCAGCGGGAATCAGCCCCAGCATTTT,TRBJ1-5,NA,NA,TRBV6-2/TRBV6-3
CASSLNADGRQAGYTF,TGTGCCAGCAGCTTAAATGCGGACGGAAGGCAAGCGGGCTACACCTTC,TRBJ1-2,NA,many,TRBV7-2
CASSFLAGTGVPYEQYF,TGTGCCAGCAGCTTTTTGGCTGGGACAGGGGTACCCTACGAGCAGTACTTC,TRBJ2-7,TRBD1,NA,TRBV7-2
CASSQDRVGASYNEQFF,TGTGCCAGCAGCCAGGACAGGGTTGGAGCATCCTACAATGAGCAGTTCTTC,TRBJ2-1,TRBD1,NA,TRBV4-2
CASSDRGEGAAGYTF,TGTGCCAGCAGTGACCGGGGTGAGGGAGCAGCTGGCTACACCTTC,TRBJ1-2,NA,few,TRBV6-4
CASSQDRAHEKLFF,TGTGCCAGCTCACAGGACAGGGCCCATGAAAAACTGTTTTTT,TRBJ1-4,TRBD1,few,TRBV18
CASSPRPSNTGELFF,TGTGCCAGCAGTCCTAGGCCGTCGAACACCGGGGAGCTGTTTTTT,TRBJ2-2,NA,many,TRBV12-3/TRBV12-4
CASSLTGTAFF,TGTGCCAGCAGCCTCACAGGGACAGCTTTCTTT,TRBJ1-1,NA,NA,TRBV28
CSVTTGSYEQYF,TGCAGCGTCACGACAGGTTCCTACGAGCAGTACTTC,TRBJ2-7,NA,many,TRBV29-1
CASSKGFGRMNSPLHF,TGTGCCAGCAGTAAAGGGTTCGGCAGGATGAATTCACCCCTCCACTTT,TRBJ1-6,NA,NA,TRBV6-1
CSARDGYVDMRGYTF,TGCAGTGCTAGAGATGGGTATGTGGATATGCGTGGCTACACCTTC,TRBJ1-2,NA,few,TRBV20-1
CASNRTPGQGNQPQHF,TGTGCCAGCAATCGCACGCCGGGACAGGGAAATCAGCCCCAGCATTTT,TRBJ1-5,TRBD1,NA,TRBV6-2/TRBV6-3
CSARVGRGDTIYF,TGCAGTGCTAGAGTCGGCAGGGGGGACACCATATATTTT,TRBJ1-3,TRBD1,few,TRBV20-1
CASSEARGSDSFYTF,TGTGCCAGCAGTGAAGCGCGCGGCAGTGACTCTTTCTACACCTTC,TRBJ1-2,NA,NA,TRBV2
CASSFEGPNTEAFF,TGTGCCAGCAGTTTCGAGGGCCCGAACACTGAAGCTTTCTTT,TRBJ1-1,NA,NA,TRBV27
CASSLLQGAYEQYF,TGTGCCAGCAGCTTATTACAGGGGGCCTACGAGCAGTACTTC,TRBJ2-7,TRBD1,many,TRBV7-2
CSVERGTGTTLIYNEQFF,TGCAGCGTTGAACGGGGGACAGGGACCACGCTAATCTACAATGAGCAGTTCTTC,TRBJ2-1,TRBD1,few,TRBV29-1
CASSQAGAPEQYF,TGCGCCAGCAGCCAAGCGGGGGCCCCCGAGCAGTACTTC,TRBJ2-7,NA,few,TRBV4-3
CASSIQGSGNTIYF,TGTGCCAGCAGCATACAGGGGTCCGGAAACACCATATATTTT,TRBJ1-3,TRBD1,many,TRBV7-2
CSARIYGELFF,TGCAGTGCCCGTATATACGGGGAGCTGTTTTTT,TRBJ2-2,NA,NA,TRBV20-1
CASSTQSGSYNEQFF,TGTGCCAGCAGCACCCAAAGCGGGAGCTACAATGAGCAGTTCTTC,TRBJ2-1,TRBD2,many,TRBV7-2
CASSGTSGLLFLPYNEQFF,TGTGCCAGCAGCGGGACTAGCGGACTCTTGTTTTTACCCTACAATGAGCAGTTCTTC,TRBJ2-1,TRBD2,few,TRBV6-4
CASSKGLGEGTQYF,TGCGCCAGCAGCAAGGGACTAGGGGAAGGGACCCAGTACTTC,TRBJ2-5,TRBD2,NA,TRBV5-1
CASSVEGSAGGPIGTQYF,TGTGCCAGCAGCGTAGAAGGGTCGGCGGGAGGCCCCATCGGTACGCAGTATTTT,TRBJ2-3,TRBD2,NA,TRBV9
CASSYGVGSYEQYF,TGTGCCAGCAGTTACGGAGTCGGCTCCTACGAGCAGTACTTC,TRBJ2-7,NA,NA,TRBV6-5
CASSLQGSNTEAFF,TGCGCCAGCAGCTTGCAGGGGTCGAACACTGAAGCTTTCTTT,TRBJ1-1,NA,many,TRBV5-1
CASSSSGRGTQYF,TGTGCCAGCAGCAGTAGCGGGAGAGGGACCCAGTACTTC,TRBJ2-5,TRBD2,many,TRBV12-3/TRBV12-4
CASSPKGMSRQFF,TGTGCCAGCAGCCCCAAGGGGATGTCCCGACAATTCTTC,TRBJ2-1,NA,few,TRBV12-3/TRBV12-4